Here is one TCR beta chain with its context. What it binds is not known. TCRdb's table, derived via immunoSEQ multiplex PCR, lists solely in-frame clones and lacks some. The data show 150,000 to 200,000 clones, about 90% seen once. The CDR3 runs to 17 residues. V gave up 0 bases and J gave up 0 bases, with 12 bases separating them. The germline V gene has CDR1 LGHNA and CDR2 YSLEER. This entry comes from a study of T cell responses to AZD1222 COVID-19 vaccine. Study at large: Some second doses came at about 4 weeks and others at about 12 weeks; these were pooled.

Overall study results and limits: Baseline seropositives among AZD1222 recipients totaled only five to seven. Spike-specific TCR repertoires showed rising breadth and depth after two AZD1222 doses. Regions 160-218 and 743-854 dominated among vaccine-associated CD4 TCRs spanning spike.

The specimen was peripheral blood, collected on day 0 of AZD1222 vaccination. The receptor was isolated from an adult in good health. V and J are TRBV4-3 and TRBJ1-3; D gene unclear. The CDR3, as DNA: TGCGCCAGCAGCCAAGAGCCCATGGGAATCTCTGGAAACACCATATATTTT. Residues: CASSQEPMGISGNTIYF.